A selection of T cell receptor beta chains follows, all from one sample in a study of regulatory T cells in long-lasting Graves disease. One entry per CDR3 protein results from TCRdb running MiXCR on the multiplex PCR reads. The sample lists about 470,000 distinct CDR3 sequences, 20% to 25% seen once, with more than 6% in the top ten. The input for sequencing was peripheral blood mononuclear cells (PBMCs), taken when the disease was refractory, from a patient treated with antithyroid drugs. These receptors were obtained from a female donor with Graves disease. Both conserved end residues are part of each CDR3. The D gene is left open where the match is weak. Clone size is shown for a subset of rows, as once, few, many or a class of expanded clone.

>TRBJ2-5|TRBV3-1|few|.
CASSRGEDRETQYF
TGTGCCAGCAGCCGTGGGGAGGACAGAGAGACCCAGTACTTC
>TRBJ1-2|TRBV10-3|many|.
CAISLSSVEGYTF
TGTGCCATCAGTCTGTCGAGCGTTGAAGGCTACACCTTC
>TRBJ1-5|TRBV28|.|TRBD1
CASSSLQGALWGNQPQHF
TGTGCCAGCAGTTCACTACAGGGGGCCCTTTGGGGCAATCAGCCCCAGCATTTT
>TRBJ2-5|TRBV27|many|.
CASSSGDLTQETQYF
TGTGCCAGCAGTTCGGGCGATTTAACCCAAGAGACCCAGTACTTC
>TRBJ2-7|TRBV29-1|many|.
CSVGLGVRTYEQYF
TGCAGCGTTGGGCTCGGCGTCCGAACCTACGAGCAGTACTTC
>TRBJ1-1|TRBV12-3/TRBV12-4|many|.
CASSSQENTEAFF
TGTGCCAGCAGCTCGCAGGAGAACACTGAAGCTTTCTTT
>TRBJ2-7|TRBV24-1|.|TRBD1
CATSDLLRDRATYEQYF
TGTGCCACCAGTGATTTACTCCGGGACAGAGCTACCTACGAGCAGTACTTC
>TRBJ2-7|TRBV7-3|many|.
CASSAQGTDEQYF
TGTGCCAGCAGCGCACAGGGAACCGACGAGCAGTACTTC
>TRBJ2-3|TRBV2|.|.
CASSLLGLQDTQYF
TGTGCCAGCAGTTTACTGGGCCTACAGGATACGCAGTATTTT
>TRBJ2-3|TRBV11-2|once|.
CASSLDPYSLLTGSDTQYF
TGTGCCAGCAGCTTAGATCCTTACAGCCTCCTCACGGGGTCAGATACGCAGTATTTT